One TCR beta chain is described in this entry. Its matching antigen is unknown. A much larger clone lies a single base off, so this may be a read error. The data were taken from a study of post-analysis software for immune sequencing data. Unique molecular identifiers featured in each of the TCR beta cDNA libraries. Each CDR3 protein gets one entry after TCRdb re-called the PCR reads with MiXCR. Of about 460,000 distinct CDR3 sequences listed, approximately 45% are singletons. General study findings and limits: Patients with multiple sclerosis recorded significantly lower normalized Chao1 diversity than controls, the study found. Strong same-batch co-clustering of samples appeared with F measure clustering. In patients, five or six TRBV segments were more frequent than in controls, with TRBV5-6, TRBV5-1 and TRBV20-1 among them.

The J segment lost 2 bases and the V segment lost 3 bases, leaving 12 bases of the junction unmatched. CDR1 and CDR2 (germline): MDHEN, SYDVKM. The CDR3 is 18 residues long. The source of this sequence is a girl between 10 and 17 years old with multiple sclerosis. This chain uses TRBV28 with TRBJ1-2; 10 bases align to TRBD1. What was sequenced was blood. The CDR3 DNA reads as TGTGCCAGCAGTTTCTCGTCGGGACAGGGGTCTTTGAACTATGGCTACACCTTC. It encodes CASSFSSGQGSLNYGYTF.